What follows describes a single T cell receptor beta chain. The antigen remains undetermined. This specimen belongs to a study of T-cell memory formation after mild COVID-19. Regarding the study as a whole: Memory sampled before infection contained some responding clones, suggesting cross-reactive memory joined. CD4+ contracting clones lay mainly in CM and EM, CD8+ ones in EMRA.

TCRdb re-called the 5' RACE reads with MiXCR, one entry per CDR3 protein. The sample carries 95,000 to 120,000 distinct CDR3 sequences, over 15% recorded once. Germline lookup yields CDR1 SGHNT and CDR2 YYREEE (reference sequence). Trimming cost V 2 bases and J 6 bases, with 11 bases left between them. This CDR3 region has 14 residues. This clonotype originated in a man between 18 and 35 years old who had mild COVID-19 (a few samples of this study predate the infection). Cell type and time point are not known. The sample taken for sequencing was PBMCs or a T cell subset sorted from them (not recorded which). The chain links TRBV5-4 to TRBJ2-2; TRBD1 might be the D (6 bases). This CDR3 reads CASSLLGAPGELFF. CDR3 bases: TGTGCCAGCAGCTTATTGGGGGCCCCCGGGGAGCTGTTTTTT.